These 16 T cell receptor beta chains were sequenced from one sample in a study of blood T cells in healthy people across ages. It was with a sample-barcoded 5' primer and a J-beta primer mix that a second PCR of roughly 7 to 12 cycles was run. MiXCR was run by TCRdb on the 5' RACE reads, yielding one entry per CDR3 protein. The data show around 780,000 distinct CDR3 sequences, more than 25% seen once. These data also featured in a second study, about T cells of mothers and their children.

What was sequenced was blood. These receptors were obtained from a boy between 10 and 17 years old in good health.

This CDR3 is CSALDRGRSYEQYF. The CDR3 coding sequence is TGCAGTGCTCTCGACAGGGGGAGGTCCTACGAGCAGTACTTC. V and J are TRBV20-1 and TRBJ2-1; 9 bases fit TRBD1. The J call may not be correct, given that the DNA end is closer to TRBJ2-7. In germline, CDR1 is DFQATT, CDR2 SNEGSKA (reference sequence). This CDR3 has 14 amino acids.

This clonotype showed up just a few times. The rearrangement links TRBV20-1 to TRBJ1-4; D not certain. CDR1 DFQATT and CDR2 SNEGSKA come from the germline V gene (reference sequence). Trimming pared 0 bases from V and 2 bases from J, leaving 10 bases between. The CDR3 totals 15 residues. CDR3 sequence: CSARDREVTNEKLFF. The CDR3 coding sequence is TGCAGTGCTAGAGATCGGGAGGTCACTAATGAAAAACTGTTTTTT.

This clonotype has just a few counts. This chain links TRBV12-3 or TRBV12-4 with TRBJ1-4, with a weak D call TRBD1 (5 bases). CDR3 length equals 13 residues. Trimming took 6 bases from V and 3 from J, leaving 8 bases between them. The CDR3 DNA follows: TGTGCCAGCAGACAGGTTCCTAATGAAAAACTGTTTTTT. Its protein is CASRQVPNEKLFF.

In regard to this clonotype: The CDR3 does not close with the conserved phenylalanine or tryptophan, likely indicating a read error. The limits of the CDR3 on the DNA are not certain, so only TCRdb's listed CDR3 is given. The chain employs TRBV3-1 and TRBJ2-5; TRBD2 is the table's D call, not checked against the DNA. Germline-derived CDR1 and CDR2 are LGHDT and YNNKEL (reference sequence). The CDR3 length equals 16 residues, ends included. The CDR3 region is CASSHQNEIGTSGLTI.

The chain links TRBV20-1 to TRBJ2-7; no definite D call. The length of the CDR3 is 11 residues. Trimming took off 6 bases at V and 3 bases at J, with 9 bases between the two ends. Germline V gives CDR1 DFQATT, CDR2 SNEGSKA (reference sequence). DNA for the CDR3: TGCAGTGCCACCCTTGGCTACGAGCAGTACTTC. This encodes CSATLGYEQYF.

Worth noting for this clonotype: A junction end diverges from the germline sequence, so it may reflect a read error. The chain uses TRBV3-1 and TRBJ2-1; no clear D. Germline values: CDR1 LGHDT, CDR2 YNNKEL (reference sequence). The CDR3 is 15 residues long. CDR3 loop: CASSQVLNDRNGQFF. CDR3 DNA sequence: TGTGCCAGCAGCCAAGTGTTAAACGATAGGAATGGGCAGTTCTTC.

This clonotype was seen a few times. The V call is TRBV12-3 or TRBV12-4, the J call TRBJ2-5; TRBD2 might be the D (7 bases). Trimming pared 8 bases from V and 4 bases from J, leaving 20 bases between. This CDR3 is built from 15 residues. CDR3 coding DNA: TGTGCCAGCCGTGAGGGGGGGCTGAAGGGAGAGACCCAGTACTTC. It translates to CASREGGLKGETQYF.

This clonotype has more than one count but fewer than ten. The chain joins TRBV2 to TRBJ2-2, with a possible D match to TRBD1 (5 bases). The CDR3 covers 12 residues. Deletions cut 9 bases from V and 9 bases from J, with 14 bases between. Per the germline V gene, CDR1 is SNHLY and CDR2 is FYNNEI. Here the CDR3 reads CASLTVPRELFF. The CDR3 DNA reads TGTGCCAGTCTGACAGTTCCTCGGGAGCTGTTTTTT.

This clonotype was observed a few times. The rearrangement links TRBV29-1 to TRBJ2-4; TRBD1 agrees at 10 bases. The ends lost 2 bases at V and 3 bases at J; junction bases unmatched: 7. From germline, CDR1 is SQVTM and CDR2 ANQGSEA. The CDR3 length is 16 residues. Here the CDR3 DNA reads TGCAGCGTTGAACGGGACAGGGGAAGGGACAAAAACATTCAGTACTTC. Its translation: CSVERDRGRDKNIQYF.

This clonotype was counted only a few times. V and J are TRBV5-1 and TRBJ2-5; possibly TRBD2 for D (6 bases). V was trimmed by 4 bases and J by 1 base, leaving 14 bases between them. This CDR3 region has 15 residues. Germline CDR1 reads SGHRS; CDR2 reads YFSETQ. The CDR3 here is CASSHRRGSQETQYF. CDR3 nucleotides: TGCGCCAGCAGCCACCGGAGGGGTAGCCAAGAGACCCAGTACTTC. The full variable domain, its missing parts supplied by reference TRBV5-1 and TRBJ2-5, is KAGVTQTPRYLIKTRGQQVTLSCSPISGHRSVSWYQQTPGQGLQFLFEYFSETQRNKGNFPGRFSGRQFSNSRSEMNVSTLELGDSALYLCASSHRRGSQETQYFGPGTRLLVL.

The chain couples TRBV12-3 or TRBV12-4 to TRBJ1-2; D is unclear. The CDR3 has 15 amino acids. The V gene lost 1 base and the J gene lost 8 bases, with 17 bases spanning the gap. The CDR3 sequence is CASSLVSGLQWGYTF. CDR3 DNA sequence: TGTGCCAGCAGTTTAGTCTCAGGTTTACAGTGGGGCTACACCTTC.

There are a few counts of this clonotype. The chain combines TRBV10-2 with TRBJ2-6; D remains unclear. The V gene lost 0 bases and the J gene lost 2 bases, with 5 bases spanning the gap. The germline CDR1 and CDR2 sequences are WSHSY and SAAADI. This CDR3 has 15 residues. Here the CDR3 reads CASSESGPGANVLTF. As DNA, the CDR3 is TGCGCCAGCAGTGAGTCAGGGCCTGGGGCCAACGTCCTGACTTTC.

The sample holds a few counts of this clonotype. The rearrangement links TRBV7-2 to TRBJ1-6; D is unclear. This CDR3 is 15 amino acids long. The germline V gene has CDR1 SGHTA and CDR2 FQGNSA. The V and J ends lost 1 base and 6 bases respectively, with 10 bases between them. For the CDR3, the DNA is TGTGCCAGCAGCTTAGTAGGGTTGACTAATTCACCCCTCCACTTT. This codes for CASSLVGLTNSPLHF.

The rearrangement joins TRBV28 to TRBJ2-5; 7 nucleotides match TRBD1. TRBJ2-7 matches the DNA end more closely, so the J call is doubtful. The germline V gene has CDR1 MDHEN and CDR2 SYDVKM. This CDR3 contains 14 residues. In nucleotides, the CDR3 is TGTGCCAGCAGTTCCGCGACAGGGTCCTACGAGCAGTACTTC. This gives the protein CASSSATGSYEQYF.

The genes are TRBV7-2 and TRBJ2-1; perhaps TRBD2 as D (5 bases). The CDR3 runs 14 residues. Germline assignment: CDR1 SGHTA and CDR2 FQGNSA. Trimming pared 8 bases from V and 6 bases from J, leaving 17 bases between. The CDR3 spells CASAPWGGGNEQFF. DNA of the CDR3: TGTGCCAGCGCCCCGTGGGGTGGAGGCAATGAGCAGTTCTTC.

The V gene is TRBV12-3 or TRBV12-4, the J gene TRBJ2-7; 13 bases are shared with TRBD2. V was pared by 3 bases and J by 6 bases, with 14 bases of the junction left unmatched. This CDR3 has 18 residues. DNA of the CDR3: TGTGCCAGCAGTTTCGAGGGACTAGCGGGGCGCACCCCTCTCGAGCAGTACTTC. Translation gives CASSFEGLAGRTPLEQYF.